This T cell receptor (beta chain) comes out of a study of cytomegalovirus exposure and HLA in healthy donors. Study at large: Unique TCRs from HLA-typed donors, some 85 million of them, were held in an early data release.

PCR amplification relied on 60 Vbeta primers (plus 13 Jbeta primers). TCRdb's table, derived via immunoSEQ multiplex PCR, lists solely in-frame clones and lacks some. The sample holds approximately 170,000 clones, approximately 75% seen once. As regards this clone: What it binds is unknown.

Study conclusions and caveats: Per a prior analysis, the majority of TCR beta V segments were productive roughly 90% or roughly 30% of the time. Per published accounts, TCR beta sequences correctly predicted the HLA-A and HLA-B alleles of most subjects. The study recorded about 160 TCR beta chains that were cytomegalovirus-associated.

V lost 2 bases, J lost 4 bases, and 7 bases stayed unmatched. This CDR3 has 15 residues. Germline V lookup: CDR1 MGHDK, CDR2 SYGVNS. The V and J genes are TRBV25-1 and TRBJ1-1; 7 bases match TRBD1. The TCR was taken from a girl under 18 in good health and CMV-seronegative. Specimen: PBMCs. DNA of the CDR3: TGTGCCAGCAGTGAACACAGGGGAGTTGTCACTGAAGCTTTCTTT. Encoded protein: CASSEHRGVVTEAFF.